Listed here is a single TCR beta chain. This table comes from immunoSEQ multiplex PCR, and its TCRdb copy is limited to in-frame clones, with some not included. This sample has 200,000 to 250,000 clones, with 70% to 90% found just once. This record comes from a study of blood T cell repertoires in COVID-19. Sequencing input: peripheral blood. The source is a woman aged 45 to 65 with COVID-19, enrolled during active disease.

In nucleotides, the CDR3 is TGTGCCAGCAGCTTAGCGCGCTTCGGCAATCAGCCCCAGCATTTT. Its translation is CASSLARFGNQPQHF. The genes are TRBV7-8 and TRBJ1-5; no reliable D call. The V gene lost 0 bases and the J gene lost 2 bases, with 8 bases spanning the gap. This CDR3 is 15 amino acids long. Germline values: CDR1 SGHVS, CDR2 FQNEAQ.